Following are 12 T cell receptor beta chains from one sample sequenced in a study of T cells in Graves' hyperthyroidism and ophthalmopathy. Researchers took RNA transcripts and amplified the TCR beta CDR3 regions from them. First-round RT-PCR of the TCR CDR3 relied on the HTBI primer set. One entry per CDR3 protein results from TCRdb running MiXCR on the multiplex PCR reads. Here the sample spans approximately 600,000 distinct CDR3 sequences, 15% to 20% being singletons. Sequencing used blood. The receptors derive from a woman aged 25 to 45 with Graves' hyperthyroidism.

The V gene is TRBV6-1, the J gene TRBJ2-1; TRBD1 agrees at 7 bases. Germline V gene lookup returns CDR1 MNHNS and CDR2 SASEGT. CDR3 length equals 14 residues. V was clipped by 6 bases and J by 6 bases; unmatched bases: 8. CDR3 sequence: CASSPDHRGNEQFF. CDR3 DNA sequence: TGTGCCAGCAGCCCGGACCACAGGGGCAATGAGCAGTTCTTC.

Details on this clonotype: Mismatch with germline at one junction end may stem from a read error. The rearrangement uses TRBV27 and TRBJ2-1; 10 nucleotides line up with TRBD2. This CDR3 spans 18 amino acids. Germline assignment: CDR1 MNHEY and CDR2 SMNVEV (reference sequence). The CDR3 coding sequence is TGTGCCAGCACAACTTACCTACGGACTAGCGGCCTCAACAATGGGCAGTTCTTC. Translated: CASTTYLRTSGLNNGQFF.

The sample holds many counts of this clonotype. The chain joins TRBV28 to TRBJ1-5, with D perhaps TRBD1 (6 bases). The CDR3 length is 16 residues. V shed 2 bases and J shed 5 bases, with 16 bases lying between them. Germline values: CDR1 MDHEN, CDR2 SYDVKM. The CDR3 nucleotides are TGTGCCAGCAGTTTAGCGGGACAAGGTCTATATCAGCCCCAGCATTTT. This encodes CASSLAGQGLYQPQHF.

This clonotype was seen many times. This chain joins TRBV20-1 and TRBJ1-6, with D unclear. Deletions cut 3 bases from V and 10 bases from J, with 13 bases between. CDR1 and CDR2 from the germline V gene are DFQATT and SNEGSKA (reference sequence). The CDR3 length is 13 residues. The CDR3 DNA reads TGCAGTGCTAGTCGGTCAGAGACCTCACCCCTCCACTTT. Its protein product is CSASRSETSPLHF.

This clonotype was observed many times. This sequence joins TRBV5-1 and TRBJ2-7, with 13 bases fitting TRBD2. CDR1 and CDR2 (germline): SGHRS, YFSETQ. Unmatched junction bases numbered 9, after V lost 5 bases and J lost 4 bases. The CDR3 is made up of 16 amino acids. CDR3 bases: TGCGCCAGCAGTATGACCGGGACTAGCGGGACTTACGAGCAGTACTTC. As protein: CASSMTGTSGTYEQYF.

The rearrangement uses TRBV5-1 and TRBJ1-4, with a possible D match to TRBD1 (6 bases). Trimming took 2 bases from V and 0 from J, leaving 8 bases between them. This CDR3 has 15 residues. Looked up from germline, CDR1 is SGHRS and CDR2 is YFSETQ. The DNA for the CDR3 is TGCGCCAGCAGCTTCACAGGGACAACTAATGAAAAACTGTTTTTT. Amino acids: CASSFTGTTNEKLFF.

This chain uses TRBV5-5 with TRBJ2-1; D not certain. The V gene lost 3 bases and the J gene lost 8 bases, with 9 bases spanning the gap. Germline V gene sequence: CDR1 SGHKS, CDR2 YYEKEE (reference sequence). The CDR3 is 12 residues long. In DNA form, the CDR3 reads TGTGCCAGCAGCTCGCGTGCCTATGAGCAGTTCTTC. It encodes CASSSRAYEQFF.

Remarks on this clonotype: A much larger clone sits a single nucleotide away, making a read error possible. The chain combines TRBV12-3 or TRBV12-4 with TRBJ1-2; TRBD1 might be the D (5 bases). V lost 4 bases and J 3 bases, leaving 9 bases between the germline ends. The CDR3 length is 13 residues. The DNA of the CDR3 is TGTGCCAGCAGTTACTCGACAGACTATGGCTACACCTTC. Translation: CASSYSTDYGYTF.

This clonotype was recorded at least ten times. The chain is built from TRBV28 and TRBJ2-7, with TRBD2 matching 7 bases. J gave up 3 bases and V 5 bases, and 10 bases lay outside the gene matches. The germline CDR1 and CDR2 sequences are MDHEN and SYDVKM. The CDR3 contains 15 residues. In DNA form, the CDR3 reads TGTGCCAGCAGTCACCGGGACTATACCGACTACGAGCAGTACTTC. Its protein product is CASSHRDYTDYEQYF.

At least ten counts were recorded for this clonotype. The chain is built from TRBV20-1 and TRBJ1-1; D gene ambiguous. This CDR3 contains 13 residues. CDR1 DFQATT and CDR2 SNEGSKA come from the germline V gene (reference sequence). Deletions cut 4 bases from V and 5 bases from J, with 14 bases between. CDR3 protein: CSAILGMWTEAFF. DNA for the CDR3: TGCAGTGCTATTCTGGGGATGTGGACTGAAGCTTTCTTT.

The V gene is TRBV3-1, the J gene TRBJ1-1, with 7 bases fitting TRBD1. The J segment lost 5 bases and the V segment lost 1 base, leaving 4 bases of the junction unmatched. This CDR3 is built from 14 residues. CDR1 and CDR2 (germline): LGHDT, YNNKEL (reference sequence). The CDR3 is CASSQGRGWTEAFF. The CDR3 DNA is TGTGCCAGCAGCCAAGGCAGGGGGTGGACTGAAGCTTTCTTT.

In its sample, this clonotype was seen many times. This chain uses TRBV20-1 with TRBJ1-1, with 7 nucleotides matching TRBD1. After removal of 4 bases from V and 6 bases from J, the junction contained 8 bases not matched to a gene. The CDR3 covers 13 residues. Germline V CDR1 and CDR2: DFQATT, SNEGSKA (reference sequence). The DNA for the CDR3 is TGCAGTGCTACTTTGGACAGGTTGGCTGAAGCTTTCTTT. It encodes CSATLDRLAEAFF.